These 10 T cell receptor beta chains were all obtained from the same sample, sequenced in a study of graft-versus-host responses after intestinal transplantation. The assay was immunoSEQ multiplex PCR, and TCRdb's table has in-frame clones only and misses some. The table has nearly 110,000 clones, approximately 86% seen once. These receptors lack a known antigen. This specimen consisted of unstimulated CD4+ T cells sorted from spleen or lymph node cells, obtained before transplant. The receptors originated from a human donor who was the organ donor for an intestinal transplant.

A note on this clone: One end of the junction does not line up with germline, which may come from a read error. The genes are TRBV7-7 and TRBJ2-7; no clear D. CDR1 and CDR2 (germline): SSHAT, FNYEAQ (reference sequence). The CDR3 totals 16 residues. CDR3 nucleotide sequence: TGTGCTAGCAGCTTAGCTGCCTTTTCACTCTCCTACGAGCAGTACTTC. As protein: CASSLAAFSLSYEQYF.

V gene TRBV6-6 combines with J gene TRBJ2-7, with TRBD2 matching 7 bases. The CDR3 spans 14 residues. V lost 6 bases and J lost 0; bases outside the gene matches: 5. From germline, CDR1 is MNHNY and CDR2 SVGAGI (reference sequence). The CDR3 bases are TGTGCCAGCAGCCGGACTAGATCCTCCTACGAGCAGTACTTC. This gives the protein CASSRTRSSYEQYF.

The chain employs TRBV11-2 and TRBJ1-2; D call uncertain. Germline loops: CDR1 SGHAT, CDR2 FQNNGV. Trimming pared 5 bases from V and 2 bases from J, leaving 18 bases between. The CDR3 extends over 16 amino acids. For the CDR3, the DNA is TGTGCCAGCAGCCCGTCGTTACAAGGACTGAACTATGGCTACACCTTC. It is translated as CASSPSLQGLNYGYTF.

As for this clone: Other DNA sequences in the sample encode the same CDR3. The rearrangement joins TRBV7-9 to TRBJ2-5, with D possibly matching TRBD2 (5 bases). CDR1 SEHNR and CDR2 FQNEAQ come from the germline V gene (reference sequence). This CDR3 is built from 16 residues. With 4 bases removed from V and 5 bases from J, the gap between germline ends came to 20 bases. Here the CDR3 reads CASSSLAQRRGETQYF. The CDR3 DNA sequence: TGTGCCAGCAGCTCCCTCGCACAGCGGCGCGGGGAGACCCAGTACTTC.

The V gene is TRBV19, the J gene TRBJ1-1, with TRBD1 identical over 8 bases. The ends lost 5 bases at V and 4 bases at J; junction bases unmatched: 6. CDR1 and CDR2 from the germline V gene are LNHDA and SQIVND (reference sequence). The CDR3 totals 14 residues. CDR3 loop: CASSPRTGPTEAFF. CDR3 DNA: TGTGCCAGTAGTCCTCGGACAGGGCCCACTGAAGCTTTCTTT.

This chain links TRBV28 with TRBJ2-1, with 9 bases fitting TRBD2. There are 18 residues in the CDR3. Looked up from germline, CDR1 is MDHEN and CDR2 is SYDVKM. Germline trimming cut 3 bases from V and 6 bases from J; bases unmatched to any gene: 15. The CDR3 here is CASSFSRGAGGPINEQFF. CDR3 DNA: TGTGCCAGCAGTTTTAGTCGCGGGGCGGGAGGGCCGATCAATGAGCAGTTCTTC. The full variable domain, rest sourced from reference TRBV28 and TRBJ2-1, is DVKVTQSSRYLVKRTGEKVFLECVQDMDHENMFWYRQDPGLGLRLIYFSYDVKMKEKGDIPEGYSVSREKKERFSLILESASTNQTSMYLCASSFSRGAGGPINEQFFGPGTRLTVL.

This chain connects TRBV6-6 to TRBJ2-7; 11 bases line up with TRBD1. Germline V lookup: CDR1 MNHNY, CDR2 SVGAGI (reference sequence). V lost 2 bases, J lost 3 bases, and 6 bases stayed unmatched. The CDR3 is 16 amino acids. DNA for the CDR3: TGTGCCAGCAGTTACCGCGGACAGGGGGCCAACTACGAGCAGTACTTC. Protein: CASSYRGQGANYEQYF.

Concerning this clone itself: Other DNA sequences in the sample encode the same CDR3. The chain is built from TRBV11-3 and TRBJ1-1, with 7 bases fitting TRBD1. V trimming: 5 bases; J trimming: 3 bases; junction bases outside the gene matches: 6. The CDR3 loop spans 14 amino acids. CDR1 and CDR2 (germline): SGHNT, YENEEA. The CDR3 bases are TGTGCCAGCAGCCCCCGAGACAGGGACACTGAAGCTTTCTTT. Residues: CASSPRDRDTEAFF.

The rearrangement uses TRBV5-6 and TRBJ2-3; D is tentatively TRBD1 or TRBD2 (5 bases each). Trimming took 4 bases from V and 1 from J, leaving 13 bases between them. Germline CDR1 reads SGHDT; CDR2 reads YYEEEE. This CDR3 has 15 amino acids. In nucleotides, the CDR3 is TGTGCCAGCAGCCAGGCGAGAGGGGGCACAGATACGCAGTATTTT. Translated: CASSQARGGTDTQYF.

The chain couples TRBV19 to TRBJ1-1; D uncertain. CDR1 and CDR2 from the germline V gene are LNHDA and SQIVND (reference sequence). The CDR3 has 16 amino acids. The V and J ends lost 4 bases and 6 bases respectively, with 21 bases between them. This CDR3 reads CASSTAQRGVGAEAFF. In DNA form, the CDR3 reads TGTGCCAGTAGTACGGCCCAGCGGGGTGTAGGCGCTGAAGCTTTCTTT.